Listed below are T cell receptor beta chains from one sample, sequenced in a study of T cell repertoires in cytomegalovirus infection. TCRdb analysed the reads with MiXCR anew, one entry per CDR3 protein. The data hold 200,000 to 250,000 distinct CDR3 sequences, with approximately 40% observed a single time. No antigen is known for these receptors. The specimen comprised CD8+ T cells from cultured PBMCs, sampled from culture after CMV antigen stimulation. These receptors were taken from a human donor in good health (CMV status not recorded). Some clones in this sample may be carry-over from other donors' samples. Each CDR3 is given without its conserved first and last residue. Each record gives: clone size, V gene, J gene, CDR3 protein. For some rows the clone size is stated as once, few or many, or as a class when expanded; others skip it.

>few|TRBV27|TRBJ2-1
ASSLATGLAHDEQF
>NA|TRBV14|TRBJ2-7
ASSQGGSPEQY
>few|TRBV6-6|TRBJ2-1
ASSYSVPGHPNGEQF
>NA|TRBV6-6|TRBJ2-6
ASSGQGPDSGANVLT
>NA|TRBV27|TRBJ2-1
ASSPAAGEAYNEQF
>NA|TRBV9|TRBJ1-6
ASSVAGNYNSPLH
>NA|TRBV11-2|TRBJ2-1
ASSPSGSSYKEQF
>NA|TRBV4-2|TRBJ2-7
ASSQEPLGTTLYEQY
>NA|TRBV7-4|TRBJ2-7
ASSVTGSYEQY
>few|TRBV7-3|TRBJ2-7
ASSLSWTGGSGEQY
>few|TRBV6-1|TRBJ1-5
ASSDRGPGLNQPQH
>NA|TRBV7-3|TRBJ1-6
ASSPGGQGASPLH
>NA|TRBV7-3|TRBJ2-3
ASSSGTSGPSTDTQY
>NA|TRBV20-1|TRBJ1-3
SARVGGTSGNTIY
>few|TRBV7-2|TRBJ2-1
ASSLATGGNEQF
>NA|TRBV28|TRBJ2-7
ASNHGDTNYEQY
>NA|TRBV6-1|TRBJ1-4
ASRTGTGTATNEKLF
>few|TRBV7-1|TRBJ2-5
ASSPRGQETQY
>NA|TRBV18|TRBJ1-2
ASSPGKERGYT
>NA|TRBV9|TRBJ2-2
ASSVDLDSLTGELF
>NA|TRBV6-5|TRBJ2-2
ASSYLFREANTGELF
>many|TRBV24-1|TRBJ1-2
ATSGRDGGYT
>few|TRBV10-3|TRBJ2-7
AISESSRIYEQY
>few|TRBV7-6|TRBJ2-1
ASSLDLPTQF
>NA|TRBV29-1|TRBJ2-3
SVEDSAGSVADTQY
>once|TRBV7-3|TRBJ2-2
ASSLPTRGRDTGELF
>few|TRBV7-9|TRBJ2-3
ASSSLPLSTDTQY
>NA|TRBV28|TRBJ2-1
ASTTGLAGDNEQF
>few|TRBV7-9|TRBJ2-1
ASSPRTGDYNEQF
>NA|TRBV5-5|TRBJ2-1
ASSLDVPSYNEQF
>few|TRBV7-9|TRBJ2-1
ASSFQPGSYNEQF